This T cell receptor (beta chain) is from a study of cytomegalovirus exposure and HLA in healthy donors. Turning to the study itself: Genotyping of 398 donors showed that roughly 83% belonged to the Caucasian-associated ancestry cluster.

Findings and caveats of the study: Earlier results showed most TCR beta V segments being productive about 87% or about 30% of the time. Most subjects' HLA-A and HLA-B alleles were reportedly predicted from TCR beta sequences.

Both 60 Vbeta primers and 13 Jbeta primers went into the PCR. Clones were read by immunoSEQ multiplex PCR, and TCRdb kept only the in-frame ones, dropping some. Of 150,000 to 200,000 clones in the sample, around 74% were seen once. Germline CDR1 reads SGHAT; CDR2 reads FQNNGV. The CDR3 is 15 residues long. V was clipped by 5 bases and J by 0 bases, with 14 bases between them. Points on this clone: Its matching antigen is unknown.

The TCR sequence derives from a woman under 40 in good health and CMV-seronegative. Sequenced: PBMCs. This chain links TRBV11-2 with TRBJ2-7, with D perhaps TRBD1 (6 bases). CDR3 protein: CASSRPDRLSYEQYF. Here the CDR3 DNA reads TGTGCCAGCAGCCGACCCGACAGGCTCTCCTACGAGCAGTACTTC.